These 32 T cell receptor beta chains share one sample of origin, sequenced in a study of blood T cell repertoires in COVID-19. Sequencing was performed with immunoSEQ multiplex PCR; in TCRdb, only in-frame clones are kept and a portion is missing. Of approximately 100,000 clones listed, roughly 85% are singletons. The sequenced sample was peripheral blood. The receptors derive from a human donor in a cohort sampled during active COVID-19.

The chain carries TRBV11-2 and TRBJ2-3; D is unresolved. The CDR3 sequence is 15 residues long. CDR1 is SGHAT, CDR2 FQNNGV, per germline. Trimming took 1 base from V and 3 from J, leaving 11 bases between them. The CDR3 DNA sequence: TGTGCCAGCAGCTTAGTATGGGCTACTACAGATACGCAGTATTTT. As protein: CASSLVWATTDTQYF.

The chain joins TRBV7-9 to TRBJ2-2; the match to TRBD2 covers 10 bases. The junction had 5 bases not matched to a gene; V was cut back by 5 bases and J by 8 bases. Germline loops: CDR1 SEHNR, CDR2 FQNEAQ (reference sequence). CDR3 size: 14 residues. The CDR3 DNA reads as TGTGCCAGCAGCAACACGACTAGCGGGGGGGAGCTGTTTTTT. As protein: CASSNTTSGGELFF.

The rearrangement uses TRBV7-8 and TRBJ1-6, with D perhaps matching TRBD1 (6 bases). This CDR3 contains 15 residues. The germline V gene encodes CDR1 SGHVS and CDR2 FQNEAQ. The V gene lost 5 bases and the J gene lost 4 bases, with 12 bases spanning the gap. CDR3 DNA: TGTGCCAGCAGCACGAAACAGGGATATAATTCACCCCTCCACTTT. The encoded protein is CASSTKQGYNSPLHF.

V and J are TRBV10-3 and TRBJ2-7; the match to TRBD2 covers 9 bases. The CDR3 length is 14 residues. CDR1 and CDR2 (germline): ENHRY, SYGVKD. The V gene end was trimmed by 0 bases and the J gene end by 4 bases; junction bases not matched to a gene: 1. The CDR3 region is CAISESAGGYEQYF. The CDR3 bases are TGTGCCATCAGTGAGTCAGCGGGAGGTTACGAGCAGTACTTC.

The chain carries TRBV5-5 and TRBJ1-5; a weak D match, TRBD1 (6 bases). The germline gives CDR1 SGHKS, CDR2 YYEKEE (reference sequence). V was cut by 0 bases and J by 7 bases, with 11 bases left in between. There are 14 residues in the CDR3. CDR3 in DNA: TGTGCCAGCAGCTTGGAGTCAGGGGAACAGCCCCAGCATTTT. As protein: CASSLESGEQPQHF. The variable domain in full, completed from reference TRBV5-5 and TRBJ1-5, reads DAGVTQSPTHLIKTRGQQVTLRCSPISGHKSVSWYQQVLGQGPQFIFQYYEKEERGRGNFPDRFSARQFPNYSSELNVNALLLGDSALYLCASSLESGEQPQHFGDGTRLSIL.

The CDR3 protein is CASSPPGVRTDTQYF. The CDR3 nucleotides are TGTGCCAGCAGTCCCCCGGGGGTCCGCACAGATACGCAGTATTTT. The chain employs TRBV6-6 and TRBJ2-3; D possibly corresponds to TRBD2 (6 bases). The CDR3 sequence is 15 residues long. Germline CDR1 is MNHNY and CDR2 is SVGAGI (reference sequence). V lost 5 bases and J lost 1, with 13 bases in between.

The chain has TRBV29-1 and TRBJ1-1, with D hard to call. Germline assignment: CDR1 SQVTM and CDR2 ANQGSEA. The V end was cut by 7 bases, the J end by 1 base, with 7 bases between. This CDR3 region has 11 residues. Here the CDR3 reads CSASENTEAFF. CDR3 in DNA: TGCAGCGCCAGCGAGAACACTGAAGCTTTCTTT.

The V call is TRBV16, the J call TRBJ2-1; tentative D call: TRBD2 (6 bases). V was pared by 0 bases and J by 7 bases, with 19 bases between. Germline values: CDR1 KGHSY, CDR2 FQNENV. CDR3 size: 17 residues. The CDR3 sequence is CASSQSWGRLTSNEQFF. CDR3 in DNA: TGTGCCAGCAGCCAATCTTGGGGGAGGCTCACCTCGAATGAGCAGTTCTTC. The variable domain in full, with the rest retrieved from reference TRBV16 and TRBJ2-1, is GEEVAQTPKHLVRGEGQKAKLYCAPIKGHSYVFWYQQVLKNEFKFLISFQNENVFDETGMPKERFSAKCLPNSPCSLEIQATKLEDSAVYFCASSQSWGRLTSNEQFFGPGTRLTVL.

This chain connects TRBV6-6 to TRBJ2-7; D is undetermined. This CDR3 region has 12 residues. Germline V gene data show CDR1 as MNHNY and CDR2 as SVGAGI (reference sequence). The germline V and J ends were trimmed by 9 bases and 1 base, with 10 bases remaining between them. CDR3 in amino acids: CASSEESYEQYF. DNA for the CDR3: TGTGCCAGTAGTGAGGAGTCCTACGAGCAGTACTTC.

The V call is TRBV7-9, the J call TRBJ1-5; 8 positions agree with TRBD1. With 5 bases clipped from V and 3 bases from J, the junction kept 6 bases outside the gene matches. The CDR3 sequence is 15 residues long. The germline V gene has CDR1 SEHNR and CDR2 FQNEAQ (reference sequence). For the CDR3, the DNA is TGTGCCAGCAGCCCCCTGACAGGGGTCAATCAGCCCCAGCATTTT. It codes for CASSPLTGVNQPQHF. Looking up the rest from reference TRBV7-9 and TRBJ1-5 gives the full variable domain: DTGVSQNPRHKITKRGQNVTFRCDPISEHNRLYWYRQTLGQGPEFLTYFQNEAQLEKSRLLSDRFSAERPKGSFSTLEIQRTEQGDSAMYLCASSPLTGVNQPQHFGDGTRLSIL.

The chain employs TRBV5-1 and TRBJ1-2, with 8 positions matching TRBD1. Germline V gene sequence: CDR1 SGHRS, CDR2 YFSETQ. The CDR3 covers 12 residues. V gave up 4 bases and J gave up 7 bases; unmatched junction bases: 3. The CDR3 loop reads CASSGGQGGYTF. CDR3 coding DNA: TGCGCCAGCAGCGGCGGACAGGGTGGCTACACCTTC. The entire variable domain, with the rest obtained from reference TRBV5-1 and TRBJ1-2, is as follows: KAGVTQTPRYLIKTRGQQVTLSCSPISGHRSVSWYQQTPGQGLQFLFEYFSETQRNKGNFPGRFSGRQFSNSRSEMNVSTLELGDSALYLCASSGGQGGYTFGSGTRLTVV.

This clone was observed a few times. The gene calls are TRBV28 and TRBJ1-1; D not resolved. V was cut by 2 bases and J by 4 bases, with 8 bases left in between. CDR1 and CDR2 (germline): MDHEN, SYDVKM. This CDR3 region has 13 residues. CDR3 sequence (DNA): TGTGCCAGCAGTTTAAGTTCGGGCACTGAAGCTTTCTTT. Its translation: CASSLSSGTEAFF.

This clone was found once. The chain carries TRBV5-6 and TRBJ2-7, with a tentative D call TRBD2 (6 bases). The ends were cut back, 2 bases at V and 4 bases at J, with 13 bases in the middle. The CDR3 is 14 residues long. Germline CDR1 and CDR2: SGHDT and YYEEEE. This CDR3 is CASSFYSGVYEQYF. The CDR3 nucleotides are TGTGCCAGCAGCTTCTATAGCGGAGTATACGAGCAGTACTTC.

The V and J genes are TRBV9 and TRBJ1-2; TRBD1 agrees at 7 bases. V was clipped by 3 bases and J by 6 bases; unmatched bases: 8. Looked up from germline, CDR1 is SGDLS and CDR2 is YYNGEE. This CDR3 is built from 14 residues. The CDR3 DNA follows: TGTGCCAGCAGCGGAACGACAGGGACAAATGGCTACACCTTC. Protein: CASSGTTGTNGYTF.

CDR3 DNA sequence: TGTGCCAGCAGCCAAGAAGAGCAAACGGTGTACTTC. It is translated as CASSQEEQTVYF. This chain uses TRBV3-1 (or the pseudogene TRBV3-2) with TRBJ2-7, with no clear D. Germline-derived CDR1 and CDR2 are LGHDT and YNNKEL (reference sequence). Trimming pared 0 bases from V and 12 bases from J, leaving 12 bases between. The CDR3 has 12 residues.

CDR3 sequence: CASSQPGQGFYEQYF. The CDR3 nucleotides read TGTGCCAGCAGCCAGCCGGGACAGGGATTCTACGAGCAGTACTTC. V usage is TRBV7-9 and J usage is TRBJ2-7, with 9 nucleotides matching TRBD1. Trimming at V came to 5 bases and at J to 3 bases, leaving 8 bases not matched to a gene. This CDR3 has 15 residues. Germline CDR1 reads SEHNR; CDR2 reads FQNEAQ (reference sequence).

The chain carries TRBV15 and TRBJ2-3, with 9 bases lining up with TRBD2. The length of the CDR3 is 16 residues. After removal of 0 bases from V and 6 bases from J, the junction contained 7 bases not matched to a gene. The V gene's germline CDR1 is LNHNV and CDR2 YYDKDF (reference sequence). CDR3 residues: CATSRDATSGVDTQYF. CDR3 sequence (DNA): TGTGCCACCAGCAGAGATGCGACTAGCGGAGTGGATACGCAGTATTTT.

The rearrangement uses TRBV6-5 and TRBJ2-3; D might be TRBD2 (5 bases). Trimming shortened V by 8 bases and J by 1 base, and 13 bases separated the two germline ends. Germline V CDR1 and CDR2: MNHEY, SVGAGI. This CDR3 contains 14 residues. The CDR3 protein is CASYPGWGTDTQYF. CDR3 bases: TGTGCCAGCTACCCGGGGTGGGGCACAGATACGCAGTATTTT.

The chain uses TRBV5-6 and TRBJ2-7, with TRBD1 identical over 8 bases. Unmatched junction bases numbered 5, after V lost 7 bases and J lost 5 bases. The CDR3 is made up of 12 amino acids. Germline CDR1 reads SGHDT; CDR2 reads YYEEEE. In nucleotides, the CDR3 is TGTGCCAGCGTCAGACAGGGGCACGAGCAGTACTTC. This translates into CASVRQGHEQYF. Filled out from reference TRBV5-6 and TRBJ2-7, the complete variable domain reads DAGVTQSPTHLIKTRGQQVTLRCSPKSGHDTVSWYQQALGQGPQFIFQYYEEEERQRGNFPDRFSGHQFPNYSSELNVNALLLGDSALYLCASVRQGHEQYFGPGTRLTVT.

The CDR3 sequence: CAWIRATGELFF. In nucleotides, the CDR3 is TGTGCCTGGATCAGGGCGACCGGGGAGCTGTTTTTT. This chain uses TRBV30 with TRBJ2-2; D might be TRBD1 (5 bases). Germline V gene data show CDR1 as GTSNPN and CDR2 as SVGIG (reference sequence). The CDR3 extends over 12 amino acids. V dropped 4 bases and J dropped 5 bases, with 8 bases sitting between them. The full variable domain, in which reference TRBV30 and TRBJ2-2 provide the parts outside the CDR3, is SQTIHQWPATLVQPVGSPLSLECTVEGTSNPNLYWYRQAAGRGLQLLFYSVGIGQISSEVPQNLSASRPQDRQFILSSKKLLLSDSGFYLCAWIRATGELFFGEGSRLTVL.

V is TRBV30 and J is TRBJ1-3; TRBD1 might be the D (5 bases). Per the germline V gene, CDR1 is GTSNPN and CDR2 is SVGIG (reference sequence). The CDR3 extends over 14 amino acids. Trimming took 5 bases from V and 0 from J, leaving 11 bases between them. CDR3 sequence (DNA): TGTGCCTGGGTCGACAGCGTCTCTGGAAACACCATATATTTT. It specifies CAWVDSVSGNTIYF.

The V and J genes are TRBV5-6 and TRBJ2-3; 12 bases align to TRBD2. V lost 1 base, J lost 4 bases, and 10 bases stayed unmatched. Germline V lookup: CDR1 SGHDT, CDR2 YYEEEE. The CDR3 has 18 residues. The CDR3 here is CASSLYLYSSGGADTQYF. As DNA, the CDR3 is TGTGCCAGCAGCTTGTACCTCTATTCTAGCGGGGGGGCAGATACGCAGTATTTT.

This clone appeared a single time. The rearrangement links TRBV28 to TRBJ1-1; D unresolved. The V and J ends lost 8 bases and 2 bases respectively, with 6 bases between them. The CDR3 loop spans 11 amino acids. Germline V gene data show CDR1 as MDHEN and CDR2 as SYDVKM. The DNA for the CDR3 is TGTGCCAGCGAAAGCAACACTGAAGCTTTCTTT. Amino acids: CASESNTEAFF.

This chain connects TRBV28 to TRBJ1-4; D ambiguous. CDR3 length: 14 amino acids. Per the germline V gene, CDR1 is MDHEN and CDR2 is SYDVKM. V lost 5 bases, J lost 8 bases, and 15 bases lay in between. Here the CDR3 DNA reads TGTGCCAGCAGTGAGGTTTTAAAACGCGAAAAACTGTTTTTT. Translation: CASSEVLKREKLFF.

The CDR3 bases are TGTGCCAGCAGCTTAGGAAAACGCAGGCCCGTACTTTATAATTCACCCCTCCACTTT. Encoded protein: CASSLGKRRPVLYNSPLHF. This chain uses TRBV7-2 with TRBJ1-6; D is unresolved. The CDR3 consists of 19 residues. Looked up from germline, CDR1 is SGHTA and CDR2 is FQGNSA. V lost 1 base to trimming and J lost 4 bases, with 20 bases between them. The whole variable domain, remainder taken from reference TRBV7-2 and TRBJ1-6, is GAGVSQSPSNKVTEKGKDVELRCDPISGHTALYWYRQSLGQGLEFLIYFQGNSAPDKSGLPSDRFSAERTGGSVSTLTIQRTQQEDSAVYLCASSLGKRRPVLYNSPLHFGNGTRLTVT.

The chain employs TRBV21-1 and TRBJ1-3; TRBD1, the table's D call, lacks a check against the DNA. TRBV21-1 is a listed pseudogene. The CDR3 runs 20 residues. This CDR3 is CASSMGQGIIGGVSEDTIYF. The CDR3 nucleotides are TGTGCCAGCAGCATGGGACAGGGTATAATTGGAGGGGTTAGTGAGGACACCATATATTTT.

Comments on this clone: At the DNA level, this CDR3 is encoded by other sequences in the same sample as well. J is TRBJ2-1 and V is TRBV7-2; 7 positions match TRBD2. Germline-derived CDR1 and CDR2 are SGHTA and FQGNSA. V was clipped by 0 bases and J by 2 bases; unmatched bases: 1. This CDR3 has 15 residues. The CDR3 protein is CASSLAGGTYNEQFF. CDR3 DNA: TGTGCCAGCAGCTTAGCGGGGGGGACCTACAATGAGCAGTTCTTC.

This sequence joins TRBV27 and TRBJ2-7, with D possibly TRBD1 on 6 matching bases. Trimming removed 6 bases at V and 4 bases at J, with 19 bases between. The length of the CDR3 is 15 residues. CDR1 and CDR2 (germline): MNHEY, SMNVEV (reference sequence). Written as DNA, the CDR3 is TGTGCCAGCAGAATACAACAGGGATTGGGTTACGAGCAGTACTTC. It is translated as CASRIQQGLGYEQYF.

The rearrangement uses TRBV19 and TRBJ2-1; the D gene is possibly TRBD2 (6 bases). This CDR3 contains 13 residues. V was shortened by 3 bases and J by 12 bases, with 15 bases between the two germline ends. The germline V gene encodes CDR1 LNHDA and CDR2 SQIVND (reference sequence). For the CDR3, the DNA is TGTGCCAGTAGTATTTTGGGAGGACTAATGCAGTTCTTC. It is translated as CASSILGGLMQFF.

The V call is TRBV6-5, the J call TRBJ2-5, with 14 bases identical to TRBD2. CDR1 is MNHEY, CDR2 SVGAGI, per germline. J gave up 5 bases and V 6 bases, and 5 bases lay outside the gene matches. The CDR3 is made up of 15 amino acids. DNA of the CDR3: TGTGCCAGCAGATTAAGACTAGCGGGGGGGGAGACCCAGTACTTC. Translating gives CASRLRLAGGETQYF.

This chain joins TRBV27 and TRBJ2-1, with TRBD2 identical over 10 bases. Germline-derived CDR1 and CDR2 are MNHEY and SMNVEV (reference sequence). CDR3 length equals 19 residues. After removal of 5 bases from V and 2 bases from J, the junction contained 15 bases not matched to a gene. CDR3 in amino acids: CASSPWTSGTNPPYNEQFF. For the CDR3, the DNA is TGTGCCAGCAGTCCATGGACTAGCGGAACGAACCCCCCCTACAATGAGCAGTTCTTC.

CDR3 region: CASSAGQGKGKDEQFF. The CDR3 DNA reads TGCGCCAGCAGTGCCGGGCAGGGGAAGGGGAAGGATGAGCAGTTCTTC. The rearrangement joins TRBV10-1 to TRBJ2-1; tentative D call: TRBD1 (6 bases). The CDR3 runs to 16 residues. Per germline, CDR1 WNHNN and CDR2 SYGVQD (reference sequence). Trimming removed 4 bases at V and 8 bases at J, with 21 bases between.